The rows below give T cell receptor beta chains drawn from one sample of a study of shared clonotypes between healthy human individuals. The table came from immunoSEQ multiplex PCR; TCRdb's copy has only in-frame clones and leaves some out. This table has about half a million clones, more than 75% appearing once. The sequencing sample was made of PBMCs. These receptors came from a woman in her 40s in good health. Some clones in this sample may be carry-over from other donors' samples. The CDR3 runs from the conserved cysteine through the conserved F or W. Fields, in order: clone size, J gene, V gene, D gene, CDR3 protein, CDR3 DNA. The D gene is left open where the match is weak. Size is omitted from some rows. Given values are once, few, many or a class for expanded clones.

size: -; J: TRBJ1-5; V: TRBV2; D: -; CDR3: CASRADSNQPQHF; DNA: TGTGCCAGCAGGGCAGATAGCAATCAGCCCCAGCATTTT
size: -; J: TRBJ2-7; V: TRBV9; D: -; CDR3: CASSASGTYEQYF; DNA: TGTGCCAGCAGCGCCAGCGGAACCTACGAGCAGTACTTC
size: -; J: TRBJ2-7; V: TRBV7-2; D: -; CDR3: CASSSTGTYPPTYEQYF; DNA: TGTGCCAGCAGCTCGACCGGTACTTACCCCCCAACATACGAGCAGTACTTC
size: -; J: TRBJ2-7; V: TRBV4-1; D: TRBD2; CDR3: CASSRGLAGPPSEQYF; DNA: TGCGCCAGCAGCCGAGGACTAGCGGGGCCTCCGTCCGAGCAGTACTTC
size: -; J: TRBJ1-2; V: TRBV4-1; D: TRBD1; CDR3: CASSQEGRGGGYTF; DNA: TGCGCCAGCAGCCAAGAAGGCAGGGGGGGTGGCTACACCTTC
size: -; J: TRBJ2-7; V: TRBV29-1; D: TRBD1; CDR3: CSVRRDRGGSEQYF; DNA: TGCAGCGTGAGACGGGACAGGGGGGGAAGCGAGCAGTACTTC
size: -; J: TRBJ2-5; V: TRBV7-6; D: TRBD2; CDR3: CASSLGGRTSGVVQETQYF; DNA: TGTGCCAGCAGCTTAGGTGGGCGGACTAGCGGGGTTGTCCAAGAGACCCAGTACTTC
size: -; J: TRBJ2-4; V: TRBV6-1; D: -; CDR3: CASSERPRRIHIQYF; DNA: TGTGCCAGCAGTGAAAGGCCAAGGCGGATACACATTCAGTACTTC
size: -; J: TRBJ2-7; V: TRBV18; D: TRBD2; CDR3: CASSPRLAGVEEQYF; DNA: TGTGCCAGCTCACCACGACTAGCGGGAGTTGAAGAGCAGTACTTC
size: -; J: TRBJ2-3; V: TRBV7-6; D: TRBD2; CDR3: CASSSSGSGDTQYF; DNA: TGTGCCAGCAGCTCTAGCGGGAGTGGAGATACGCAGTATTTT
size: -; J: TRBJ2-3; V: TRBV10-3; D: -; CDR3: CAISDLGTDTQYF; DNA: TGTGCCATCAGTGATTTGGGAACAGATACGCAGTATTTT
size: -; J: TRBJ2-3; V: TRBV10-1; D: -; CDR3: CASSEAGTDTQYF; DNA: TGCGCCAGCAGTGAGGCCGGCACAGATACGCAGTATTTT
size: -; J: TRBJ2-3; V: TRBV6-4; D: -; CDR3: CASSDSGGPDTQYF; DNA: TGTGCCAGCAGTGACTCGGGCGGGCCAGATACGCAGTATTTT
size: -; J: TRBJ1-2; V: TRBV19; D: TRBD1; CDR3: CASTSGGEGYGYTF; DNA: TGTGCCAGTACCTCAGGGGGGGAAGGCTATGGCTACACCTTC
size: -; J: TRBJ2-2; V: TRBV7-8; D: -; CDR3: CASSKNTGELFF; DNA: TGTGCCAGCAGCAAGAACACCGGGGAGCTGTTTTTT
size: -; J: TRBJ2-5; V: TRBV7-9; D: -; CDR3: CASSRASSGETQYF; DNA: TGTGCCAGCAGCCGCGCGTCGAGCGGAGAGACCCAGTACTTC
size: once; J: TRBJ1-2; V: TRBV7-2; D: TRBD1; CDR3: CASSQLSGTARYGYTF; DNA: TGTGCCAGCAGTCAACTAAGCGGGACAGCCCGTTATGGCTACACCTTC
size: -; J: TRBJ2-7; V: TRBV18; D: TRBD1; CDR3: CASSPGQEGEQYF; DNA: TGTGCCAGCTCTCCGGGACAGGAGGGCGAGCAGTACTTC
size: -; J: TRBJ1-5; V: TRBV29-1; D: -; CDR3: CSVEVQGSRPQHF; DNA: TGCAGCGTTGAAGTGCAGGGTTCAAGGCCCCAGCATTTT
size: -; J: TRBJ2-5; V: TRBV30; D: TRBD1; CDR3: CAWDRGGETQYF; DNA: TGTGCCTGGGACAGGGGGGGAGAGACCCAGTACTTC
size: -; J: TRBJ2-7; V: TRBV2; D: TRBD1; CDR3: CASSPGGTGGDYEQYF; DNA: TGTGCCAGCAGTCCAGGGGGGACAGGGGGCGATTACGAGCAGTACTTC
size: -; J: TRBJ1-2; V: TRBV29-1; D: -; CDR3: CSESPNYGYIF; DNA: TGCAGCGAGTCCCCAAACTATGGCTACATCTTC
size: few; J: TRBJ1-1; V: TRBV19; D: TRBD1; CDR3: CATRDRAAAEAFF; DNA: TGTGCCACCCGGGACAGGGCTGCGGCTGAAGCTTTCTTT
size: -; J: TRBJ2-3; V: TRBV9; D: -; CDR3: CASSVGGFGSPDTQYF; DNA: TGTGCCAGCAGCGTAGGAGGATTCGGGTCCCCAGATACGCAGTATTTT
size: -; J: TRBJ1-5; V: TRBV30; D: TRBD1; CDR3: CAWSWVGDRVSAVNQPQHF; DNA: TGTGCCTGGAGTTGGGTGGGGGACAGGGTGAGCGCTGTGAATCAGCCCCAGCATTTT
size: -; J: TRBJ2-7; V: TRBV7-6; D: TRBD2; CDR3: CASSLEASGLTYEQYF; DNA: TGTGCCAGCAGCTTAGAGGCTAGCGGACTTACCTACGAGCAGTACTTC
size: -; J: TRBJ2-3; V: TRBV6-5; D: TRBD2; CDR3: CASSYSPTSRTDTQYF; DNA: TGTGCCAGCAGTTACTCGCCGACTAGCCGCACAGATACGCAGTATTTT
size: -; J: TRBJ2-1; V: TRBV2; D: TRBD2; CDR3: CASSELAGGFNEQFF; DNA: TGTGCCAGCAGTGAACTGGCGGGAGGGTTCAATGAGCAGTTCTTC
size: -; J: TRBJ2-1; V: TRBV30; D: TRBD2; CDR3: CAWRLEAGGPGNEQFF; DNA: TGTGCCTGGAGACTCGAAGCGGGAGGGCCGGGGAATGAGCAGTTCTTC
size: -; J: TRBJ1-2; V: TRBV6-1; D: -; CDR3: CASSELGTLNYGYTF; DNA: TGTGCCAGCAGTGAATTGGGCACCTTGAACTATGGCTACACCTTC
size: -; J: TRBJ1-5; V: TRBV21-1; D: -; CDR3: CASSKVSGNNQPQHF; DNA: TGTGCCAGCAGCAAAGTATCGGGGAACAATCAGCCCCAGCATTTT
size: -; J: TRBJ2-7; V: TRBV14; D: -; CDR3: CASSQGFSGRREQYF; DNA: TGTGCCAGCAGCCAGGGATTCTCGGGGCGGAGGGAGCAGTACTTC
size: -; J: TRBJ1-4; V: TRBV11-2; D: TRBD1; CDR3: CASSPGTGVTELFF; DNA: TGTGCCAGCAGCCCAGGGACAGGGGTTACGGAACTGTTTTTT
size: -; J: TRBJ2-2; V: TRBV28; D: TRBD2; CDR3: CASSLLAGAGTGELFF; DNA: TGTGCCAGCAGTTTACTAGCGGGAGCGGGAACCGGGGAGCTGTTTTTT